These 29 T cell receptor beta chains originate from one sample sequenced in a study of blood T cells in healthy people across ages. Through a sample-barcoded 5' primer and a J-beta primer mix, a second PCR was run for roughly 6 to 11 cycles. TCRdb itself ran the 5' RACE reads through MiXCR, one entry per CDR3 protein. This table has 800,000 or so distinct CDR3 sequences, 20% to 25% appearing once. These records were also assigned to another study, of T cells of mothers and their children.

The sequencing sample was made of blood. These receptors were taken from a boy aged 5-17 years in good health.

The table lists this clonotype with a few counts. The genes are TRBV6-4 and TRBJ1-2, with 12 bases lining up with TRBD1. Germline V CDR1 and CDR2: MRHNA, SNTAGT. This CDR3 contains 17 residues. V dropped 10 bases and J dropped 5; count of bases not matched to a gene: 17. CDR3: CATDGGRDRGLRYGYTF. The CDR3 nucleotides read TGTGCCACCGACGGGGGCCGGGACAGGGGGCTTCGGTATGGCTACACCTTC.

This clonotype was seen at least ten times. V is TRBV7-2 and J is TRBJ2-3; D possibly uses TRBD1 or TRBD2 (6 bases each). This CDR3 has 16 amino acids. V was trimmed by 0 bases and J by 8 bases, leaving 18 bases between them. CDR1 is SGHTA and CDR2 is FQGNSA in the germline V gene. The CDR3 loop reads CASSLAGGTSRGTQYF. The CDR3 nucleotides read TGTGCCAGCAGCTTAGCAGGGGGGACTTCCCGGGGTACGCAGTATTTT.

This clonotype was detected only a few times. The V gene is TRBV4-3, the J gene TRBJ2-5; D not certain. The better agreement between TRBJ2-7 and the DNA end casts doubt on the J call. This CDR3 is 14 amino acids long. Per the germline V gene, CDR1 is LGHNA and CDR2 is YSLEER. The CDR3 DNA reads TGCGCCAGCAGCCAAGGCAGGTCCTCCTACGAGCAGTACTTC. Protein product: CASSQGRSSYEQYF.

This clonotype showed up just a few times. This rearrangement joins TRBV6-5 to TRBJ2-5, with 7 nucleotides matching TRBD2. V shed 8 bases, J shed 2 bases, and the junction held 11 bases outside the gene matches. The germline V gene encodes CDR1 MNHEY and CDR2 SVGAGI. The CDR3 has 15 amino acids. The CDR3 region is CASSPWGGRQETQYF. The CDR3 DNA follows: TGTGCCAGCTCTCCCTGGGGGGGTAGGCAAGAGACCCAGTACTTC.

This clonotype has a handful of counts. The rearrangement uses TRBV5-6 and TRBJ1-5; possibly TRBD1 for D (5 bases). The V gene's germline CDR1 is SGHDT and CDR2 YYEEEE. The CDR3 covers 13 residues. V lost 2 bases and J lost 6, with 9 bases in between. CDR3 residues: CASSFGGVQPQHF. DNA of the CDR3: TGTGCCAGCAGCTTTGGGGGGGTTCAGCCCCAGCATTTT.

This clonotype was counted ten times or more. The chain links TRBV7-9 to TRBJ2-4; D possibly corresponds to TRBD1 (6 bases). V was trimmed by 4 bases and J by 5 bases, leaving 12 bases between them. This CDR3 region has 14 residues. CDR1 is SEHNR and CDR2 is FQNEAQ in the germline V gene (reference sequence). CDR3 DNA sequence: TGTGCCAGCAGCTCCCGGGACACTCAAAACATTCAGTACTTC. As protein: CASSSRDTQNIQYF.

This clonotype has a handful of counts. In nucleotides, the CDR3 is TGCGCCAGCAGCCAAGATCATCAGGGGCTCACTGAAGCTTTCTTT. As protein: CASSQDHQGLTEAFF. The chain is built from TRBV4-1 and TRBJ1-1; TRBD1 might be the D (6 bases). Trimming took 0 bases from V and 4 from J, leaving 12 bases between them. Germline CDR1 and CDR2: MGHRA and YSYEKL. The CDR3 has 15 amino acids.

This sequence joins TRBV7-8 and TRBJ2-6; D gene uncertain. CDR3 length: 16 residues. The V and J ends lost 5 bases and 1 base respectively, with 12 bases between them. From germline, CDR1 is SGHVS and CDR2 FQNEAQ. The CDR3 here is CASSPLNGSGANVLTF. The CDR3 DNA sequence: TGTGCCAGCAGCCCCCTCAATGGTTCTGGGGCCAACGTCCTGACTTTC.

This clonotype appeared once. The chain combines TRBV3-1 with TRBJ2-7; the D gene is possibly TRBD2 (6 bases). The germline V and J ends were trimmed by 4 bases and 1 base, with 11 bases remaining between them. The CDR3 loop spans 14 amino acids. From germline, CDR1 is LGHDT and CDR2 YNNKEL (reference sequence). In DNA form, the CDR3 reads TGTGCCAGCAGCCCTGGGGGGATGTCCTACGAGCAGTACTTC. Translating gives CASSPGGMSYEQYF.

The chain has TRBV27 and TRBJ2-1; D might be TRBD1 (5 bases). Germline CDR1 is MNHEY and CDR2 is SMNVEV (reference sequence). V was shortened by 5 bases and J by 9 bases, with 17 bases between the two germline ends. There are 14 residues in the CDR3. The CDR3 protein is CASSPYSQGGEQFF. The CDR3 nucleotides are TGTGCCAGCAGTCCCTACTCTCAGGGTGGTGAGCAGTTCTTC.

CDR3 sequence reads: CASSLPASQGYTF. The CDR3, as DNA: TGTGCCAGCAGTTTACCGGCTTCACAGGGCTACACCTTC. This rearrangement joins TRBV12-3 or TRBV12-4 to TRBJ1-2; no firm D call. V was shortened by 2 bases and J by 8 bases, with 12 bases between the two germline ends. This CDR3 is 13 amino acids long.

The chain has TRBV5-1 and TRBJ2-5, with D possibly matching TRBD1 (6 bases). Trimming shortened V by 0 bases and J by 7 bases, and 10 bases separated the two germline ends. Germline CDR1 SGHRS, CDR2 YFSETQ. This CDR3 is 13 amino acids long. The chain's CDR3 is CASSLAGDVTQYF. For the CDR3, the DNA is TGCGCCAGCAGCTTGGCAGGGGATGTGACCCAGTACTTC.

A few counts support this clonotype. V usage is TRBV29-1 and J usage is TRBJ2-1, with D perhaps TRBD1 (5 bases). From germline, CDR1 is SQVTM and CDR2 ANQGSEA. V dropped 0 bases and J dropped 0 bases, with 9 bases sitting between them. There are 15 residues in the CDR3. The CDR3 bases are TGCAGCGTTGAAGATTCGGACATCTCCTACAATGAGCAGTTCTTC. This gives the protein CSVEDSDISYNEQFF.

This chain links TRBV4-1 with TRBJ2-1, with D perhaps TRBD2 (6 bases). The CDR3 loop spans 16 amino acids. Germline CDR1 and CDR2: MGHRA and YSYEKL. V lost 4 bases to trimming and J lost 0 bases, with 13 bases between them. CDR3 nucleotides: TGCGCCAGCAGCCGATCCGGGACTTACTCCTACAATGAGCAGTTCTTC. It codes for CASSRSGTYSYNEQFF.

This clonotype was counted many times. V usage is TRBV4-3 and J usage is TRBJ2-7; a weak D match, TRBD2 (5 bases). This CDR3 has 13 amino acids. Trimming cost V 3 bases and J 4 bases, with 10 bases left between them. CDR1 and CDR2 from the germline V gene are LGHNA and YSLEER. DNA for the CDR3: TGCGCCAGCAGCCACTCCCGGGGATACGAGCAGTACTTC. Its protein product is CASSHSRGYEQYF.

This clonotype was picked up a small number of times. CDR3 protein: CASSPRSGEKLFF. CDR3 nucleotides: TGTGCCAGCTCACCTCGTTCCGGTGAAAAACTGTTTTTT. This sequence joins TRBV18 and TRBJ1-4; D call uncertain. Trimming cost V 3 bases and J 7 bases, with 9 bases left between them. Germline values: CDR1 KGHSH, CDR2 LQKENI. The CDR3 runs to 13 residues.

The V call is TRBV13, the J call TRBJ2-3; 7 nucleotides align to TRBD1. Germline V gene sequence: CDR1 PRHDT, CDR2 FYEKMQ (reference sequence). CDR3 length: 17 residues. With 5 bases clipped from V and 5 bases from J, the junction kept 16 bases outside the gene matches. CDR3: CASSNKLTGVWGDTQYF. In DNA form, the CDR3 reads TGTGCCAGCAGCAACAAACTAACAGGGGTGTGGGGAGATACGCAGTATTTT.

The V gene is TRBV20-1, the J gene TRBJ2-7; the D is unclear. V lost 4 bases, J lost 1 base, and 8 bases lay in between. In germline, CDR1 is DFQATT, CDR2 SNEGSKA (reference sequence). This CDR3 has 12 residues. CDR3: CSANGRSYEQYF. The CDR3 DNA sequence: TGCAGTGCTAACGGAAGGTCCTACGAGCAGTACTTC.

This clonotype was detected a few times. The chain links TRBV29-1 to TRBJ2-1; TRBD2 matches 7 bases. With V trimmed by 3 bases and J by 8 bases, 7 bases remained unmatched. The CDR3 has 13 residues. Per germline, CDR1 SQVTM and CDR2 ANQGSEA. The CDR3 nucleotides are TGCAGCGTTGAGGCCCTGGCGGGAGATGAGCAGTTCTTC. Translating it yields CSVEALAGDEQFF.

This clonotype was found a few times. The rearrangement links TRBV7-2 to TRBJ2-5, with TRBD2 matching over 7 bases. The J call is in doubt because the DNA end fits TRBJ2-1 better. Germline CDR1 is SGHTA and CDR2 is FQGNSA. This CDR3 is 13 amino acids long. This CDR3 reads CASSFWDYGEQFF. The CDR3 DNA follows: TGTGCCAGCAGCTTCTGGGACTACGGTGAGCAGTTCTTC.

Remarks on this clonotype: The CDR3 does not close with the conserved phenylalanine or tryptophan, likely indicating a read error. The V call is TRBV7-9, the J call TRBJ2-7, with D possibly called TRBD1 or TRBD2 (6 bases each). The closer fit of TRBJ2-5 to the DNA end suggests the J call may be wrong. Germline CDR1 and CDR2: SEHNR and FQNEAQ (reference sequence). There are 13 residues in the CDR3. In DNA form, the CDR3 reads TGTGCCAGCATCCGTGGGGGGCAGGAGACCCAGTACCTC. Translation gives CASIRGGQETQYL.

DNA for the CDR3: TGTGCCACCCGAGAGACAGGGGGCGCCGGTGGCTACACCTTC. Its translation: CATRETGGAGGYTF. The rearrangement uses TRBV28 and TRBJ1-2; 10 bases are shared with TRBD1. This CDR3 region has 14 residues. V was clipped by 10 bases and J by 7 bases; unmatched bases: 12. Germline lookup yields CDR1 MDHEN and CDR2 SYDVKM.

This clonotype was seen a few times. Since a much larger clone is just one base distant, this may be a read error. The CDR3 nucleotides read TGTGCCAGCAGCAGAACACCGAACACTGAAGCTCTCTTT. It yields the protein CASSRTPNTEALF. The chain has TRBV7-2 and TRBJ1-1; D ambiguous. The CDR3 is 13 residues long. The germline gives CDR1 SGHTA, CDR2 FQGNSA.

Comment on this clonotype: One end of the junction is discordant with germline, which a read error may explain. The chain links TRBV12-3 or TRBV12-4 to TRBJ2-5, with D tentatively TRBD1 or TRBD2 (6 bases each). The CDR3 sequence is 15 residues long. The DNA of the CDR3 is TGTGCCAGCAGTCTCCCCCGGGGGCGCGGAGAGACCCAGTATTTC. It specifies CASSLPRGRGETQYF.

The rearrangement joins TRBV7-8 to TRBJ1-4; 8 bases fit TRBD1. This CDR3 comprises 15 residues. V lost 7 bases, J lost 4 bases, and 8 bases stayed unmatched. CDR1 SGHVS and CDR2 FQNEAQ come from the germline V gene. The CDR3 here is CASTGQGDFNEKLFF. The CDR3 nucleotides are TGTGCCAGCACCGGACAGGGAGACTTTAATGAAAAACTGTTTTTT. Full variable domain (remainder filled in from reference TRBV7-8 and TRBJ1-4): GAGVSQSPRYKVAKRGQDVALRCDPISGHVSLFWYQQALGQGPEFLTYFQNEAQLDKSGLPSDRFFAERPEGSVSTLKIQRTQQEDSAVYLCASTGQGDFNEKLFFGSGTQLSVL.

The CDR3 DNA is TGCGCCAGCAGCGGGGCCACCGGGGAGCTGTTTTTT. As protein: CASSGATGELFF. The chain has TRBV4-1 and TRBJ2-2; a possible D gene is TRBD1 (5 bases). Germline V gene data show CDR1 as MGHRA and CDR2 as YSYEKL. The CDR3 contains 12 residues. V lost 5 bases and J lost 4, with 5 bases in between.

V and J are TRBV28 and TRBJ2-7; 7 bases fit TRBD2. J gave up 6 bases and V 3 bases, and 11 bases lay outside the gene matches. Per the germline V gene, CDR1 is MDHEN and CDR2 is SYDVKM. The CDR3 is made up of 15 amino acids. CDR3 sequence: CASSFRREWPSEQYF. The CDR3, as DNA: TGTGCCAGCAGTTTCAGGCGGGAGTGGCCGTCCGAGCAGTACTTC.

This clonotype has just a few counts. The chain links TRBV7-9 to TRBJ2-1, with 8 bases fitting TRBD2. The CDR3 is 12 residues long. V trimming: 6 bases; J trimming: 9 bases; junction bases outside the gene matches: 4. CDR1 and CDR2 (germline): SEHNR, FQNEAQ (reference sequence). The CDR3, as DNA: TGTGCCAGCAGTTGGACTAGCTCTGAGCAGTTCTTC. It specifies CASSWTSSEQFF.

This clonotype was recorded once. This chain joins TRBV7-9 and TRBJ1-2; D gene unclear. Germline loops: CDR1 SEHNR, CDR2 FQNEAQ (reference sequence). The germline V and J ends were trimmed by 4 bases and 3 bases, with 15 bases remaining between them. CDR3 length: 15 amino acids. CDR3 bases: TGTGCCAGCAGCTCAAGCTATGACTACGACTATGGCTACACCTTC. Amino acid sequence: CASSSSYDYDYGYTF.